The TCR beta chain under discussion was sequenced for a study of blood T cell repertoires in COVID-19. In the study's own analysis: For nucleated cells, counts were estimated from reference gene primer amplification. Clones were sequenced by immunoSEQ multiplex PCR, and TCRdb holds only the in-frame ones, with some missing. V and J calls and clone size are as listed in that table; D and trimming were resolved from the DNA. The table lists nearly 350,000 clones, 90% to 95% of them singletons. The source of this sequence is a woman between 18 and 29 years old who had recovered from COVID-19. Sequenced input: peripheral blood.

CDR3: CASSIGTSGYNEQFF. The CDR3 DNA follows: TGTGCCAGCAGCATCGGGACTAGCGGTTACAATGAGCAGTTCTTC. The genes are TRBV14 and TRBJ2-1; 11 positions agree with TRBD2. The CDR3 spans 15 residues. The V gene's germline CDR1 is SGHDN and CDR2 FVKESK. V gave up 5 bases and J gave up 4 bases; unmatched junction bases: 4.